The 22 T cell receptor beta chains listed next were all sequenced from one sample in a study of T cell responses to AZD1222 COVID-19 vaccine. Libraries were prepared by immunoSEQ multiplex PCR; TCRdb keeps only in-frame clonotypes and omits some of them. The table includes around 92,000 clones, 91% detected once. The starting material was peripheral blood, obtained on day 0 of AZD1222 vaccination. The receptors stem from an adult in good health.

The rearrangement uses TRBV18 and TRBJ2-3, with 9 bases that match TRBD1. Germline V gene lookup returns CDR1 KGHSH and CDR2 LQKENI. After removal of 5 bases from V and 1 base from J, the junction contained 7 bases not matched to a gene. The CDR3 has 16 residues. The CDR3 reads CASSTLQGAGTDTQYF. CDR3 bases: TGTGCCAGCTCAACTCTACAGGGGGCCGGCACAGATACGCAGTATTTT.

V gene TRBV4-3 combines with J gene TRBJ1-2; no definite D call. The CDR3 totals 14 residues. V was cut by 4 bases and J by 2 bases, with 11 bases left in between. From germline, CDR1 is LGHNA and CDR2 YSLEER. CDR3 loop: CASSPRRGNYGYTF. The CDR3 DNA reads TGCGCCAGCAGCCCTCGCCGAGGGAACTATGGCTACACCTTC.

The rearrangement uses TRBV7-3 and TRBJ1-6; D perhaps matches TRBD1 (6 bases). CDR1 is SGHTA and CDR2 is FQGTGA in the germline V gene. The CDR3 covers 14 residues. V lost 4 bases and J 10 bases, leaving 14 bases between the germline ends. The CDR3 reads CASSSQGKGSPLHF. The CDR3 bases are TGTGCCAGCAGCTCTCAGGGGAAGGGGTCACCCCTCCACTTT.

The rearrangement links TRBV27 to TRBJ2-1, with D unclear. The CDR3 length is 11 residues. V gave up 2 bases and J gave up 6 bases, with 2 bases separating them. In germline, CDR1 is MNHEY, CDR2 SMNVEV (reference sequence). Written as DNA, the CDR3 is TGTGCCAGCAGTTTAGTCAATGAGCAGTTCTTC. Residues: CASSLVNEQFF.

The chain joins TRBV20-1 to TRBJ1-2; TRBD1 aligns across 9 bases. Germline values: CDR1 DFQATT, CDR2 SNEGSKA (reference sequence). V was clipped by 3 bases and J by 3 bases; unmatched bases: 2. The CDR3 covers 13 residues. CDR3 sequence (DNA): TGCAGTGCTAGTGGACAGGGGCACTATGGCTACACCTTC. Protein product: CSASGQGHYGYTF.

The chain is built from TRBV5-5 and TRBJ1-1, with D possibly being TRBD1 (5 bases). Trimming pared 4 bases from V and 0 bases from J, leaving 10 bases between. CDR1 is SGHKS, CDR2 YYEKEE, per germline (reference sequence). This CDR3 is built from 14 residues. In DNA form, the CDR3 reads TGTGCCAGCAGCCCGACAGCCATGAACACTGAAGCTTTCTTT. This translates into CASSPTAMNTEAFF.

CDR3 DNA: TGTGCCAGCAGCCCAGCCGGTTGGATGAATTCACCCCTCCACTTT. Amino acid sequence: CASSPAGWMNSPLHF. The chain joins TRBV7-2 to TRBJ1-6; D ambiguous. CDR1 and CDR2 from the germline V gene are SGHTA and FQGNSA. The CDR3 spans 15 residues. Between the trimmed V and J ends, which lost 5 bases and 7 bases, there was a span of 15 bases.

This clone appeared a single time. This chain joins TRBV27 and TRBJ1-2; 8 bases fit TRBD1. The V segment lost 5 bases and the J segment 8 bases; nucleotides outside the gene matches: 16. In germline, CDR1 is MNHEY, CDR2 SMNVEV (reference sequence). The CDR3 runs to 16 residues. CDR3 coding DNA: TGTGCCAGCAGTCACGACACCTTCGGACAGGGTGGCGGCTACACCTTC. It specifies CASSHDTFGQGGGYTF.

The chain uses TRBV19 and TRBJ2-5; 8 nucleotides agree with TRBD1. CDR3 size: 14 residues. Germline CDR1 reads LNHDA; CDR2 reads SQIVND (reference sequence). V lost 6 bases to trimming and J lost 4 bases; unmatched junction nucleotides: 7. CDR3 sequence: CASRSDRARETQYF. The CDR3 DNA sequence: TGTGCCAGTAGATCGGACAGGGCTAGAGAGACCCAGTACTTC.

This chain connects TRBV19 to TRBJ2-3; 7 nucleotides line up with TRBD1. With 4 bases clipped from V and 0 bases from J, the junction kept 4 bases outside the gene matches. CDR1 and CDR2 (germline): LNHDA, SQIVND (reference sequence). There are 15 residues in the CDR3. CDR3 protein: CASSTGQVSTDTQYF. The CDR3 nucleotides read TGTGCCAGTAGTACTGGACAGGTTAGCACAGATACGCAGTATTTT.

The chain links TRBV27 to TRBJ2-7, with D uncertain. The V end was cut by 3 bases, the J end by 2 bases, with 11 bases between. The CDR3 contains 14 residues. CDR1 is MNHEY and CDR2 is SMNVEV in the germline V gene (reference sequence). In DNA form, the CDR3 reads TGTGCCAGCAGTTTTGCGGAAGGAACCTACGAGCAGTACTTC. Translation gives CASSFAEGTYEQYF.

J is TRBJ2-2 and V is TRBV7-8, with D possibly TRBD1 on 5 matching bases. This CDR3 region has 18 residues. Germline values: CDR1 SGHVS, CDR2 FQNEAQ. Deletions cut 2 bases from V and 0 bases from J, with 16 bases between. CDR3 coding DNA: TGTGCCAGCAGCTTACCGGACGAGACAGACGCGAACACCGGGGAGCTGTTTTTT. Its translation: CASSLPDETDANTGELFF.

V gene TRBV11-2 combines with J gene TRBJ2-2, with 8 bases matching TRBD2. Germline values: CDR1 SGHAT, CDR2 FQNNGV. V dropped 5 bases and J dropped 5; count of bases not matched to a gene: 16. The CDR3 totals 18 residues. The CDR3 bases are TGTGCCAGCAGCCTAGGGCGGGGGGTACTAGCTGTTACCGGGGAGCTGTTTTTT. Translating gives CASSLGRGVLAVTGELFF. Complete variable domain (other parts from reference TRBV11-2 and TRBJ2-2): EAGVAQSPRYKIIEKRQSVAFWCNPISGHATLYWYQQILGQGPKLLIQFQNNGVVDDSQLPKDRFSAERLKGVDSTLKIQPAKLEDSAVYLCASSLGRGVLAVTGELFFGEGSRLTVL.

DNA of the CDR3: TGTGCCAGCAGCTTAGAGAGGGTCTTAAGCTCCTACAATGAGCAGTTCTTC. This gives the protein CASSLERVLSSYNEQFF. This chain connects TRBV7-8 to TRBJ2-1; tentative D call: TRBD2 (5 bases). The V gene's germline CDR1 is SGHVS and CDR2 FQNEAQ. Trimming shortened V by 1 base and J by 0 bases, and 13 bases separated the two germline ends. The CDR3 has 17 residues.

The chain joins TRBV15 to TRBJ1-4, with 10 bases fitting TRBD1. Per the germline V gene, CDR1 is LNHNV and CDR2 is YYDKDF (reference sequence). V was pared by 0 bases and J by 2 bases, with 9 bases of the junction left unmatched. The CDR3 is 19 residues long. CDR3 DNA: TGTGCCACCAGCAGAGATCGTATAGGACAGGGGGTGACTAATGAAAAACTGTTTTTT. It translates to CATSRDRIGQGVTNEKLFF. The full variable domain, its missing parts supplied by reference TRBV15 and TRBJ1-4, is DAMVIQNPRYQVTQFGKPVTLSCSQTLNHNVMYWYQQKSSQAPKLLFHYYDKDFNNEADTPDNFQSRRPNTSFCFLDIRSPGLGDTAMYLCATSRDRIGQGVTNEKLFFGSGTQLSVL.

This chain links TRBV19 with TRBJ2-5; TRBD1 is a possible D gene (6 bases). Per the germline V gene, CDR1 is LNHDA and CDR2 is SQIVND (reference sequence). Trimming took 3 bases from V and 1 from J, leaving 9 bases between them. The CDR3 is 14 amino acids. The CDR3 here is CASSIKTGQETQYF. For the CDR3, the DNA is TGTGCCAGTAGTATTAAGACAGGCCAAGAGACCCAGTACTTC. Using reference TRBV19 and TRBJ2-5 for the parts outside the CDR3, the full variable domain is DGGITQSPKYLFRKEGQNVTLSCEQNLNHDAMYWYRQDPGQGLRLIYYSQIVNDFQKGDIAEGYSVSREKKESFPLTVTSAQKNPTAFYLCASSIKTGQETQYFGPGTRLLVL.

The rearrangement uses TRBV6-5 and TRBJ1-1; weak D call: TRBD1 (5 bases). This CDR3 region has 14 residues. Germline lookup yields CDR1 MNHEY and CDR2 SVGAGI. The V gene lost 0 bases and the J gene lost 1 base, with 6 bases spanning the gap. The CDR3 is CASSYSQANTEAFF. The DNA of the CDR3 is TGTGCCAGCAGTTACTCACAGGCGAACACTGAAGCTTTCTTT.

The chain uses TRBV15 and TRBJ1-6; no firm D call. Germline lookup yields CDR1 LNHNV and CDR2 YYDKDF (reference sequence). V lost 4 bases and J 3 bases, leaving 7 bases between the germline ends. This CDR3 region has 14 residues. The DNA for the CDR3 is TGTGCCACCAGCACTCGGGACTATAATTCACCCCTCCACTTT. Residues: CATSTRDYNSPLHF.

This rearrangement joins TRBV6-1 to TRBJ2-7; D possibly corresponds to TRBD2 (5 bases). The germline V gene has CDR1 MNHNS and CDR2 SASEGT. V was cut by 5 bases and J by 1 base, with 9 bases left in between. This CDR3 has 13 amino acids. CDR3 sequence: CASSFPGSYEQYF. DNA for the CDR3: TGTGCCAGCAGTTTTCCGGGGTCCTACGAGCAGTACTTC.

Notes on this clone: Germline and junction disagree at one end, which may indicate a read error. This chain connects TRBV28 to TRBJ1-4; TRBD1 agrees at 8 bases. This CDR3 has 17 amino acids. The germline gives CDR1 MDHEN, CDR2 SYDVKM. The CDR3 protein is CASSLGQGAATYEKLFF. The CDR3 DNA reads TGTGCCAGCAGTTTAGGGCAGGGGGCAGCAACTTATGAAAAACTGTTTTTT.

V is TRBV6-5 and J is TRBJ1-2; maybe TRBD1 (6 bases). Germline loops: CDR1 MNHEY, CDR2 SVGAGI. Trimming pared 7 bases from V and 5 bases from J, leaving 17 bases between. This CDR3 is 14 amino acids long. CDR3 protein: CASNLDRSIYGYTF. CDR3 bases: TGTGCCAGCAATCTTGACAGGAGCATTTATGGCTACACCTTC.

The table lists this clone with a few counts. Mismatch with germline at one junction end may stem from a read error. The chain couples TRBV7-7 to TRBJ2-2; 7 positions match TRBD2. Germline values: CDR1 SSHAT, CDR2 FNYEAQ (reference sequence). The CDR3 consists of 16 residues. CDR3 sequence (DNA): TGTGCTAGCAGTACCCCCGCGGGAGCGAGAACCGGGGAGCTGTTTTTT. Translated, it gives CASSTPAGARTGELFF.